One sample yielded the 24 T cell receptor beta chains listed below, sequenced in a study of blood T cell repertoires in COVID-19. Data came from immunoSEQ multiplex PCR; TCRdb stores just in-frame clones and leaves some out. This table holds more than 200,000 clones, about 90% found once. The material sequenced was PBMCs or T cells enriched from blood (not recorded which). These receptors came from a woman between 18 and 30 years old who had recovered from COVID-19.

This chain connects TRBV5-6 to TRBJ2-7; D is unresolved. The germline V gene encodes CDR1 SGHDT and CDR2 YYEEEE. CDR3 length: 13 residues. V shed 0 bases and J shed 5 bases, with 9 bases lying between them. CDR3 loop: CASSLAIGDEQYF. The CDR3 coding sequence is TGTGCCAGCAGCTTGGCCATTGGAGACGAGCAGTACTTC.

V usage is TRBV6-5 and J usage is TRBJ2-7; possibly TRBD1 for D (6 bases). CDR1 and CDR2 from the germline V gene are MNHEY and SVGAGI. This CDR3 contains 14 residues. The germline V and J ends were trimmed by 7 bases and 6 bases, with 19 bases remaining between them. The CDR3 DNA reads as TGTGCCAGCAAATCAGACAGGAGGCCATCCGAGCAGTACTTC. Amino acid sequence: CASKSDRRPSEQYF.

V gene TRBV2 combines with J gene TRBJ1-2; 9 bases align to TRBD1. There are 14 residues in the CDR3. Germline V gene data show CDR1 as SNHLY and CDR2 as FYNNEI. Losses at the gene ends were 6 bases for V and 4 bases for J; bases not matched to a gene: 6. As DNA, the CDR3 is TGTGCCAGCAGCACAGACAGGGGGGCCTATGGCTACACCTTC. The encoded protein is CASSTDRGAYGYTF.

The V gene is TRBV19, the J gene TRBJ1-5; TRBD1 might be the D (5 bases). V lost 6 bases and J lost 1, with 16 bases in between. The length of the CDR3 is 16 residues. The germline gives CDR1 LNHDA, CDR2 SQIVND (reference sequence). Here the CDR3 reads CASRVGAEISNQPQHF. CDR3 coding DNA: TGTGCCAGTAGGGTAGGGGCAGAGATAAGCAATCAGCCCCAGCATTTT.

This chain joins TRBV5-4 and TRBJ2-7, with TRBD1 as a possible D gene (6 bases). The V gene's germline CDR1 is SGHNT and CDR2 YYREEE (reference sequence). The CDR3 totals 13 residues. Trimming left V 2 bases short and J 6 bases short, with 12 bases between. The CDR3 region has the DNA TGTGCCAGCAGCTTCCCCACAGGGAGCGAGCAGTACTTC. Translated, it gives CASSFPTGSEQYF.

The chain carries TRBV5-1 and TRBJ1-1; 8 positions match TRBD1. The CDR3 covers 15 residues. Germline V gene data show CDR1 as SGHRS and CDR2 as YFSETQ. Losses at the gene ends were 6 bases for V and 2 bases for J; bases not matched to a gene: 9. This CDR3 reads CASKRQGHLNTEAFF. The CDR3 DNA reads TGCGCCAGCAAAAGACAGGGGCACCTTAACACTGAAGCTTTCTTT.

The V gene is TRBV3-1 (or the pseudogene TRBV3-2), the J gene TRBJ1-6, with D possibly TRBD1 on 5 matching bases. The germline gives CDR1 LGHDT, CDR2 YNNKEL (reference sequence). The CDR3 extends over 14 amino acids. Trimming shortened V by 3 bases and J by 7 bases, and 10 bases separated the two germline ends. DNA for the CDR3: TGTGCCAGCAGCCACTTAGGGGTGAATTCACCCCTCCACTTT. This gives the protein CASSHLGVNSPLHF.

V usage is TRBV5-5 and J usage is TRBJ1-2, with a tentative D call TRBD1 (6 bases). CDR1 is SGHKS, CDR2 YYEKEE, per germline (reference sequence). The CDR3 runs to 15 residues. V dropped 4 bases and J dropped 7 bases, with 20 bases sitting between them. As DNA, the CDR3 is TGTGCCAGCAGCGCACCGGGACACGTTCCCTCTGGCTACACCTTC. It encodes CASSAPGHVPSGYTF.

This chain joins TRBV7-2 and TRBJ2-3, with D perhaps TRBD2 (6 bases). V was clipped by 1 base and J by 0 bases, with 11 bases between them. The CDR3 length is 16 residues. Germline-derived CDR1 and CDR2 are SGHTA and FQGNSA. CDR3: CASSLGAGLSTDTQYF. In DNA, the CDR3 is TGTGCCAGCAGCTTAGGGGCGGGGTTAAGCACAGATACGCAGTATTTT.

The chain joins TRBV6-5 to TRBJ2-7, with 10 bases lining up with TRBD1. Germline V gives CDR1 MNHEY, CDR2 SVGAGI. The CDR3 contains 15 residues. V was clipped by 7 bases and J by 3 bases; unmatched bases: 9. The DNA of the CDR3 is TGTGCCAGCAACCCCATGACAGGGGGCCACTACGAGCAGTACTTC. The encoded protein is CASNPMTGGHYEQYF.

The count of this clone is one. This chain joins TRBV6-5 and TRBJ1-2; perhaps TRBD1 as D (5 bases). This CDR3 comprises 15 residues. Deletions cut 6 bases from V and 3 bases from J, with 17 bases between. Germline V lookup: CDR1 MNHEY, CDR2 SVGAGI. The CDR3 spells CASRYPGGTDYGYTF. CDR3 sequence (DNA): TGTGCCAGCAGGTACCCAGGCGGGACGGACTATGGCTACACCTTC.

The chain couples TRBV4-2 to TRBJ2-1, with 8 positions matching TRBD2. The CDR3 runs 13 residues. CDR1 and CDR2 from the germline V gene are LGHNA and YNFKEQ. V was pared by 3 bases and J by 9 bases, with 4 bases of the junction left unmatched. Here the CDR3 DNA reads TGTGCCAGCAGCCAGGGGACTAGGGGTGAGCAGTTCTTC. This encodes CASSQGTRGEQFF.

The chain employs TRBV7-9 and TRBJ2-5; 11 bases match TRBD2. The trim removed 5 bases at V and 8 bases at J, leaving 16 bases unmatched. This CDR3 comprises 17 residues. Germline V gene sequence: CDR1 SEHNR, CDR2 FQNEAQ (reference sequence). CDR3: CASSQGLSGGAPRTQYF. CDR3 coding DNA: TGTGCCAGCAGCCAAGGTCTTAGCGGGGGGGCCCCTAGAACCCAGTACTTC.

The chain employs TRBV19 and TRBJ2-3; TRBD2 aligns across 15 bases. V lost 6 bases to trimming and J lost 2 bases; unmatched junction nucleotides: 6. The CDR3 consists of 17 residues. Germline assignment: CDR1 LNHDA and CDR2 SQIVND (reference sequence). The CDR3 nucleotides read TGTGCCAGTAGCAACGGACTAGCGGGAGGGGTCACAGATACGCAGTATTTT. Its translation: CASSNGLAGGVTDTQYF.

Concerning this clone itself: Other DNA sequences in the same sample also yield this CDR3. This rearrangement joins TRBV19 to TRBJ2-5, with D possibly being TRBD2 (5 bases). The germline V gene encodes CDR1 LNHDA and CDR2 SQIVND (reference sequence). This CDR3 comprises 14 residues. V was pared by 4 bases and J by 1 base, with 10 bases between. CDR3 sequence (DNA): TGTGCCAGTAGTACCACCGGGGTCCAAGAGACCCAGTACTTC. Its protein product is CASSTTGVQETQYF.

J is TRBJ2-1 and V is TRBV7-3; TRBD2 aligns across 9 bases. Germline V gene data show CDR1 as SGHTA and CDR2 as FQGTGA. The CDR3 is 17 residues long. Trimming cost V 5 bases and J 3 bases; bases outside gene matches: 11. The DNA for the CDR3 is TGTGCCAGCAGCGCAAATGCGGGAGGGCCTTACTACAATGAGCAGTTCTTC. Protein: CASSANAGGPYYNEQFF. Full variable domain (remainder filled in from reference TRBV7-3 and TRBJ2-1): GAGVSQTPSNKVTEKGKYVELRCDPISGHTALYWYRQSLGQGPEFLIYFQGTGAADDSGLPNDRFFAVRPEGSVSTLKIQRTERGDSAVYLCASSANAGGPYYNEQFFGPGTRLTVL.

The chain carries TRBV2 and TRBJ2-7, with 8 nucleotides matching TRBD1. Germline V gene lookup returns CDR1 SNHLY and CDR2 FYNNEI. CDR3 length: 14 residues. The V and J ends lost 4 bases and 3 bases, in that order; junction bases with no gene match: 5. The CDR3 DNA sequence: TGTGCCAGCAGTGGACAGGGGTTAGGCTACGAGCAGTACTTC. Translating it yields CASSGQGLGYEQYF.

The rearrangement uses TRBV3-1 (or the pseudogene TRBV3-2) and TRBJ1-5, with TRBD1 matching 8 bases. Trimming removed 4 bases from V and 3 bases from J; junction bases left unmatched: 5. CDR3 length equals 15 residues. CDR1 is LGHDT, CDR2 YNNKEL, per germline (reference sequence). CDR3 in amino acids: CASSPRTGHNQPQHF. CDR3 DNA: TGTGCCAGCAGCCCACGGACAGGGCACAATCAGCCCCAGCATTTT.

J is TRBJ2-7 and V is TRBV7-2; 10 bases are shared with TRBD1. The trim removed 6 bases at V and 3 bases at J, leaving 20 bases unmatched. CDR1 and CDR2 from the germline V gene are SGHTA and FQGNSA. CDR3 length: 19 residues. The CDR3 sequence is CASRLKPGTGASGGYEQYF. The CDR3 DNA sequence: TGTGCCAGCAGATTAAAACCCGGGACAGGGGCCTCGGGGGGCTACGAGCAGTACTTC.

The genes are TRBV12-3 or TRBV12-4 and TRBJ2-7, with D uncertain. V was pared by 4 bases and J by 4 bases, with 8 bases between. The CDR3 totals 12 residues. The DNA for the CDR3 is TGTGCCAGCAGTTCCCAGGCTTACGAGCAGTACTTC. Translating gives CASSSQAYEQYF.

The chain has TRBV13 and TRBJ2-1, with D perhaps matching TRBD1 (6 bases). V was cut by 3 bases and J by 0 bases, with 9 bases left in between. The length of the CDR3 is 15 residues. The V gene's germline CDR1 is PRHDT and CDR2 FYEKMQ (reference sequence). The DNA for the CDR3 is TGTGCCAGCAGCTTCCAGGGGAGCTCCTACAATGAGCAGTTCTTC. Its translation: CASSFQGSSYNEQFF.

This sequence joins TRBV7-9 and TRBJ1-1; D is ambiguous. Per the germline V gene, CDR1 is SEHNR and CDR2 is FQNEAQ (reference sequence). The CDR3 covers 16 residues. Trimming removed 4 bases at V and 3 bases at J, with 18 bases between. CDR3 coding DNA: TGTGCCAGCAGCTCGCCCGGGTCTACGAAACACACTGAAGCTTTCTTT. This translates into CASSSPGSTKHTEAFF.

Written as DNA, the CDR3 is TGTGCCAGCAGCTCTCGGACTAGCGGGGGGCCCCTCCAAGAGACCCAGTACTTC. Translated: CASSSRTSGGPLQETQYF. The chain links TRBV7-2 to TRBJ2-5, with 14 bases that match TRBD2. The CDR3 consists of 18 residues. Germline V gene lookup returns CDR1 SGHTA and CDR2 FQGNSA. The trim removed 4 bases at V and 1 base at J, leaving 8 bases unmatched. Complete variable domain (other parts from reference TRBV7-2 and TRBJ2-5): GAGVSQSPSNKVTEKGKDVELRCDPISGHTALYWYRQSLGQGLEFLIYFQGNSAPDKSGLPSDRFSAERTGGSVSTLTIQRTQQEDSAVYLCASSSRTSGGPLQETQYFGPGTRLLVL.

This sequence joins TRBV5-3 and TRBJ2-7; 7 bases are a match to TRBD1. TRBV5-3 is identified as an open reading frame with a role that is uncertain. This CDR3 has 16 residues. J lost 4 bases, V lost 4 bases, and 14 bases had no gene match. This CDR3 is CARSLVFDRVRYEQYF. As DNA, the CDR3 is TGTGCCAGAAGCCTGGTTTTTGACAGGGTAAGGTACGAGCAGTACTTC.